A single sample gave rise to the 17 T cell receptor beta chains below, sequenced in a study of blood T cells in healthy people across ages. Then a second PCR, running about 7 to 11 cycles, was carried out with a sample-barcoded 5' primer and a J-beta primer mix. TCRdb fed the 5' RACE reads into MiXCR, producing one record per CDR3 protein. This sample has hundreds of thousands of distinct CDR3 sequences, with more than 45% found just once. Sample: blood. The receptors originated from a man aged 80 or over in good health.

In the case of this clonotype: This sequence may be a read error, since a much larger clone differs from it by one base. V is TRBV15 and J is TRBJ2-7; the D gene is possibly TRBD1 (5 bases). V shed 3 bases and J shed 7 bases, with 10 bases lying between them. Per germline, CDR1 LNHNV and CDR2 YYDKDF (reference sequence). The CDR3 covers 12 residues. CDR3 in DNA: TGTGCCACCAGCAGCAGGGTAAATGAGCAGTACTTC. It is translated as CATSSRVNEQYF.

The chain joins TRBV9 to TRBJ1-5, with 9 bases aligning to TRBD1. V shed 3 bases and J 0 bases; nucleotides not matched to a gene: 10. This CDR3 region has 18 residues. The germline V gene encodes CDR1 SGDLS and CDR2 YYNGEE. CDR3 DNA: TGTGCCAGCAGCGGACGGACAGGGGCTGTTTATAGCAATCAGCCCCAGCATTTT. As protein: CASSGRTGAVYSNQPQHF.

This chain joins TRBV30 and TRBJ1-6; D uncertain. V was pared by 1 base and J by 7 bases, with 14 bases between. The CDR3 has 15 amino acids. CDR1 and CDR2 from the germline V gene are GTSNPN and SVGIG (reference sequence). The CDR3, as DNA: TGTGCCTGGAGTGGGATGGGCCCCGCGAATTCACCCCTCCACTTT. As protein: CAWSGMGPANSPLHF.

This clonotype came up a few times. This chain links TRBV20-1 with TRBJ1-4; possibly TRBD1 for D (6 bases). The CDR3 sequence is 12 residues long. Trimming removed 6 bases at V and 10 bases at J, with 15 bases between. Germline values: CDR1 DFQATT, CDR2 SNEGSKA (reference sequence). CDR3 bases: TGCAGTGCCAGGGGCAGGGAGGGAAAACTGTTTTTT. This encodes CSARGREGKLFF.

This chain uses TRBV12-3 or TRBV12-4 with TRBJ2-3, with 7 bases identical to TRBD1. Trimming at V came to 5 bases and at J to 4 bases, leaving 12 bases not matched to a gene. The CDR3 has 16 amino acids. The CDR3 bases are TGTGCCAGCAGTCTCTGGACAGGCGGTGAGGCAGATACGCAGTATTTT. Amino acids: CASSLWTGGEADTQYF.

This clonotype occurred many times. The V gene is TRBV3-1, the J gene TRBJ2-1, with D possibly TRBD1 on 6 matching bases. The germline V gene encodes CDR1 LGHDT and CDR2 YNNKEL (reference sequence). The CDR3 is 13 residues long. Trimming cost V 3 bases and J 4 bases, with 7 bases left between them. Here the CDR3 reads CASSQDRYNEQFF. CDR3 DNA sequence: TGTGCCAGCAGCCAGGACAGATACAATGAGCAGTTCTTC.

About this clonotype: This may be a read error, as it is one base from a much larger clone. The CDR3 does not end in the conserved phenylalanine or tryptophan, so this is likely a read error. The chain employs TRBV29-1 and TRBJ2-3; D call uncertain. In germline, CDR1 is SQVTM, CDR2 ANQGSEA. This CDR3 has 12 residues. The V end lost 4 bases, the J end lost 3 bases, and 8 bases lay between the germline ends. The CDR3 DNA reads TGCAGCGTTGGTGCATTGACAGATACGCAGTATCTT. Protein: CSVGALTDTQYL.

V and J are TRBV24-1 and TRBJ1-5; 8 bases are a match to TRBD1. V trimming: 7 bases; J trimming: 3 bases; junction bases outside the gene matches: 7. The CDR3 extends over 15 amino acids. Germline lookup yields CDR1 KGHDR and CDR2 SFDVKD. The CDR3, as DNA: TGTGCCACCAGCGCCGGGACAGGATTCAATCAGCCCCAGCATTTT. It codes for CATSAGTGFNQPQHF.

The chain has TRBV20-1 and TRBJ2-5; possible D gene TRBD2, 7 bases. CDR3 length equals 16 residues. CDR1 is DFQATT and CDR2 is SNEGSKA in the germline V gene (reference sequence). Deletions cut 3 bases from V and 11 bases from J, with 28 bases between. The CDR3: CSAREGGKAGVLAQYF. The CDR3 DNA sequence: TGCAGTGCTAGGGAGGGGGGGAAGGCAGGGGTTTTGGCGCAGTACTTC.

The chain is built from TRBV6-6 and TRBJ1-6; 7 bases match TRBD1. Germline loops: CDR1 MNHNY, CDR2 SVGAGI (reference sequence). This CDR3 is 14 amino acids long. V lost 7 bases and J lost 7; bases outside the gene matches: 7. The CDR3 DNA is TGTGCCAGCACCGCCGGGACAGTAAATTCACCCCTCCACTTT. Protein: CASTAGTVNSPLHF.

The rearrangement uses TRBV10-3 and TRBJ1-2; D not certain. V dropped 3 bases and J dropped 5 bases, with 16 bases sitting between them. The CDR3 runs to 15 residues. From germline, CDR1 is ENHRY and CDR2 SYGVKD. The CDR3 nucleotides are TGTGCCATCAGTGACGGTCAGGCGGAGAGGTATGGCTACACCTTC. Translating it yields CAISDGQAERYGYTF.

In its sample, this clonotype was seen a few times. The V and J genes are TRBV20-1 and TRBJ2-7, with 7 bases that match TRBD2. CDR1 DFQATT and CDR2 SNEGSKA come from the germline V gene (reference sequence). This CDR3 has 16 amino acids. V dropped 0 bases and J dropped 4; count of bases not matched to a gene: 12. As DNA, the CDR3 is TGCAGTGCTAGAGATTTGGCATTCGCGGGGGTTTACGAGCAGTACTTC. It specifies CSARDLAFAGVYEQYF.

Only a few counts were recorded for this clonotype. J is TRBJ1-1 and V is TRBV29-1, with TRBD1 matching 12 bases. The CDR3 extends over 14 amino acids. V shed 7 bases and J 5 bases; nucleotides not matched to a gene: 8. Germline V gives CDR1 SQVTM, CDR2 ANQGSEA. CDR3 nucleotide sequence: TGCAGCGCGGGATCGGGACAGGGGGCGACTGAAGCTTTCTTT. It translates to CSAGSGQGATEAFF.

This clonotype was counted between two and nine times. The chain uses TRBV29-1 and TRBJ1-5; D gene ambiguous. The V end lost 4 bases, the J end lost 1 base, and 11 bases lay between the germline ends. Germline CDR1 reads SQVTM; CDR2 reads ANQGSEA. The CDR3 contains 14 residues. CDR3 in amino acids: CSVGWTGSNQPQHF. The CDR3 coding sequence is TGCAGCGTTGGCTGGACGGGGAGCAATCAGCCCCAGCATTTT.

This clonotype was observed a single time. The gene calls are TRBV2 and TRBJ2-1, with D tentatively TRBD2 (5 bases). The V gene's germline CDR1 is SNHLY and CDR2 FYNNEI. The V and J ends lost 3 bases and 2 bases respectively, with 8 bases between them. CDR3 length: 14 amino acids. CDR3 amino acids: CASSELRAYNEQFF. CDR3 sequence (DNA): TGTGCCAGCAGTGAGCTGAGGGCCTACAATGAGCAGTTCTTC.

The CDR3 here is CASSYSNPGQGANEQFF. CDR3 nucleotides: TGTGCCAGCAGTTACTCGAACCCGGGACAGGGGGCCAATGAGCAGTTCTTC. The chain uses TRBV6-6 and TRBJ2-1; 12 nucleotides match TRBD1. The length of the CDR3 is 17 residues. Trimming at V came to 0 bases and at J to 6 bases, leaving 6 bases not matched to a gene. Per the germline V gene, CDR1 is MNHNY and CDR2 is SVGAGI (reference sequence).

V usage is TRBV5-1 and J usage is TRBJ2-1; D call uncertain. V lost 0 bases and J lost 11, with 21 bases in between. The CDR3 length is 16 residues. The V gene's germline CDR1 is SGHRS and CDR2 YFSETQ. CDR3 residues: CASSLVRMGPANQQFF. The CDR3 DNA sequence: TGCGCCAGCAGCTTGGTTAGGATGGGTCCGGCTAACCAGCAGTTCTTC.